Listed below are T cell receptor beta chains from one sample, sequenced in a study of T-cell reconstitution after alpha-beta-depleted transplantation in children. Via MiXCR, TCRdb re-called the PCR reads, giving one row per CDR3 protein. The sample includes over 300,000 distinct CDR3 sequences, 10% seen only once; the top ten take less than 2.5%. Sequenced material: PBMCs from the stem cell graft donor, taken from the stem cell graft. The receptors stem from a human donor who donated a stem cell graft to a child with acute lymphoblastic leukemia. The CDR3 runs from the conserved cysteine through the conserved F or W. Fields, in order: J gene, D gene, clone size, V gene, CDR3 protein, CDR3 DNA. The D gene is left open where the match is weak. Size values are once, few and many counts, or a class for expanded clones, and some rows have none.

>TRBJ2-2|.|.|TRBV20-1
CSAFSGSSNTGELFF
TGCAGTGCGTTCTCGGGGTCATCTAATACCGGGGAGCTGTTTTTT
>TRBJ1-5|.|.|TRBV9
CASSTRGEQPQHF
TGTGCCAGCAGCACCCGAGGGGAACAGCCCCAGCATTTT
>TRBJ2-7|.|few|TRBV12-3/TRBV12-4
CASSPVGQVEQYF
TGTGCCAGCAGCCCCGTCGGGCAGGTCGAGCAGTACTTC
>TRBJ1-2|TRBD1|few|TRBV27
CASSFGQGANGYTF
TGTGCCAGCAGTTTCGGACAGGGGGCTAATGGCTACACCTTC
>TRBJ2-1|TRBD1|many|TRBV9
CASSVDRGRNEQFF
TGTGCCAGCAGCGTAGACAGGGGGCGCAATGAGCAGTTCTTC
>TRBJ2-7|.|.|TRBV7-2
CASSLVTGSYEQYF
TGTGCCAGCAGCTTAGTCACCGGATCCTACGAGCAGTACTTC
>TRBJ1-6|.|.|TRBV5-6
CASSERTGNSPLHF
TGTGCCAGCAGCGAGCGGACGGGGAATTCACCCCTCCACTTC
>TRBJ2-7|TRBD1|.|TRBV20-1
CSARAAGTALSYEQYF
TGCAGTGCTAGAGCCGCCGGGACAGCGCTATCCTACGAGCAGTACTTC
>TRBJ2-1|TRBD2|.|TRBV7-9
CASIPRGGAKGNEQFF
TGTGCCAGCATCCCACGCGGGGGGGCCAAAGGGAATGAGCAGTTCTTC
>TRBJ2-3|.|many|TRBV12-3/TRBV12-4
CASSFGGGTDTQYF
TGTGCCAGCAGTTTTGGCGGGGGCACAGATACGCAGTATTTT
>TRBJ2-1|.|.|TRBV20-1
CSASGLKKNNEQFF
TGCAGTGCTAGCGGACTTAAAAAGAACAATGAGCAGTTCTTC
>TRBJ2-1|TRBD2|few|TRBV7-2
CASSLGGRAGEQFF
TGTGCCAGCAGCTTGGGAGGGAGGGCCGGTGAGCAGTTCTTC
>TRBJ2-7|.|.|TRBV20-1
CSARDHGTLLSYEQYF
TGCAGTGCTAGAGATCACGGGACCCTTCTCTCCTACGAGCAGTACTTC
>TRBJ1-5|.|.|TRBV15
CATSRDLGAGNQPQHF
TGTGCCACCAGCAGAGATCTAGGGGCTGGCAATCAGCCCCAGCATTTT
>TRBJ2-7|TRBD1|.|TRBV27
CASSHQGGGYEQYF
TGTGCCAGCAGTCACCAAGGGGGCGGGTACGAGCAGTACTTC
>TRBJ1-4|.|.|TRBV5-6
CASSLVAFRGVDEKLFF
TGTGCCAGCAGCTTGGTCGCTTTTCGGGGCGTAGATGAAAAACTGTTTTTT
>TRBJ1-6|TRBD1|many|TRBV20-1
CSARGQGNSPLHF
TGCAGTGCGAGAGGACAGGGAAATTCACCCCTCCACTTT
>TRBJ2-7|TRBD1|few|TRBV7-2
CASSLTRDRGYEQYF
TGTGCCAGCAGCCTTACCCGGGACAGGGGCTACGAGCAGTACTTC
>TRBJ1-5|.|many|TRBV15
CATSREDNQPQHF
TGTGCCACCAGCAGAGAAGACAATCAGCCCCAGCATTTT
>TRBJ2-7|TRBD1|many|TRBV5-1
CASSPTSGTATYEQYF
TGCGCCAGCAGCCCCACTTCCGGGACAGCTACCTACGAGCAGTACTTC
>TRBJ2-5|TRBD2|few|TRBV20-1
CSAKARFGLAGTQETQYF
TGCAGTGCTAAAGCCCGATTTGGACTAGCGGGAACCCAAGAGACCCAGTACTTC
>TRBJ2-3|.|few|TRBV6-1
CASSDMRGAMTDTQYF
TGTGCCAGCAGTGATATGCGGGGAGCAATGACAGATACGCAGTATTTT
>TRBJ1-4|.|few|TRBV12-3/TRBV12-4
CASSPTGTINEKLFF
TGTGCCAGCAGTCCGACCGGGACAATTAATGAAAAACTGTTTTTT
>TRBJ2-2|.|few|TRBV15
CATRDSGVRTGELFF
TGTGCCACCAGAGACAGTGGAGTTCGAACCGGGGAGCTGTTTTTT
>TRBJ2-2|TRBD1|many|TRBV5-5
CASSPGTGLIGELFF
TGTGCCAGCAGCCCCGGGACAGGGTTGATCGGGGAGCTGTTTTTT
>TRBJ2-1|TRBD2|few|TRBV27
CASSAGTSFSDEQFF
TGTGCCAGCAGTGCTGGGACTAGCTTTTCCGATGAGCAGTTCTTC
>TRBJ1-1|.|many|TRBV28
CASIPFRGGGTEAFF
TGTGCCAGCATACCCTTTAGGGGCGGGGGGACTGAAGCTTTCTTT
>TRBJ2-1|TRBD2|.|TRBV12-3/TRBV12-4
CASSFGLAENEQFF
TGTGCCAGCAGTTTCGGACTAGCAGAAAATGAGCAGTTCTTC
>TRBJ2-7|.|.|TRBV4-1
CASSQEGDSYEQYF
TGCGCCAGCAGCCAAGAGGGGGACTCCTACGAGCAGTACTTC
>TRBJ2-3|TRBD2|few|TRBV3-1
CASSQGLAGPTDTQYF
TGTGCCAGCAGCCAGGGACTAGCGGGACCCACAGATACGCAGTATTTT
>TRBJ2-7|.|few|TRBV11-2
CASSPIQGIHEQYF
TGTGCCAGCAGCCCGATACAGGGAATACACGAGCAGTACTTC
>TRBJ2-7|TRBD2|.|TRBV7-9
CASSLPSGRNEQYF
TGTGCCAGCAGCTTACCTAGCGGGAGGAACGAGCAGTACTTC
>TRBJ2-3|.|once|TRBV12-3/TRBV12-4
CAGRDSTDTQYF
TGTGCCGGCCGGGACAGCACAGATACGCAGTATTTT
>TRBJ2-3|.|few|TRBV27
CASSLSGVGGASTDTQYF
TGTGCCAGCAGTTTATCGGGGGTGGGGGGGGCCAGCACAGATACGCAGTATTTT
>TRBJ2-7|.|.|TRBV7-9
CASSLQVSSYEQYF
TGTGCCAGCAGCTTACAGGTTAGCTCCTACGAGCAGTACTTC
>TRBJ2-7|.|many|TRBV4-3
CASSQDRDSYEQYF
TGCGCCAGCAGCCAAGATCGGGACTCCTACGAGCAGTACTTC
>TRBJ1-1|.|many|TRBV12-3/TRBV12-4
CASREPADTEAFF
TGTGCCAGCCGCGAACCGGCCGACACTGAAGCTTTCTTT
>TRBJ2-3|TRBD1|many|TRBV12-3/TRBV12-4
CASATGSTDTQYF
TGTGCCAGCGCGACAGGGAGCACAGATACGCAGTATTTT
>TRBJ1-1|.|many|TRBV12-3/TRBV12-4
CASTRRGAVIAFF
TGTGCCAGCACCCGGCGGGGGGCGGTGATAGCTTTCTTT
>TRBJ2-7|.|.|TRBV20-1
CSASGVPEDEQYF
TGCAGTGCTAGCGGAGTGCCTGAGGACGAGCAGTACTTC
>TRBJ2-1|.|few|TRBV7-9
CACGYNEQFF
TGTGCCTGCGGGTACAATGAGCAGTTCTTC
>TRBJ1-2|TRBD1|many|TRBV7-9
CASSLAGGRGYTF
TGTGCCAGCAGCTTAGCAGGGGGCCGTGGCTACACCTTC
>TRBJ2-7|.|few|TRBV4-1
CASSLWTNYEQYF
TGCGCCAGCAGCCTATGGACTAACTACGAGCAGTACTTC
>TRBJ2-1|.|.|TRBV5-6
CASRLQLNEQFF
TGTGCCAGCAGGCTCCAGTTGAATGAGCAGTTCTTC
>TRBJ2-5|.|.|TRBV5-1
CASSLAVTTQETQYF
TGCGCCAGCAGCTTGGCCGTAACTACTCAAGAGACCCAGTACTTC
>TRBJ2-3|.|many|TRBV5-1
CASSLGGDFTDTQYF
TGCGCCAGCAGCTTGGGTGGAGATTTCACAGATACGCAGTATTTT
>TRBJ2-1|TRBD1|.|TRBV10-2
CASSPTTQGTYSYNEQFF
TGCGCCAGCAGCCCGACGACACAGGGGACCTACTCCTACAATGAGCAGTTCTTC
>TRBJ2-4|.|many|TRBV20-1
CSARQGGNIQYF
TGCAGTGCTAGACAGGGGGGAAACATTCAGTACTTC
>TRBJ2-1|TRBD2|few|TRBV29-1
CSVEDLASGGGSYNEQFF
TGCAGCGTTGAAGATCTGGCTAGCGGGGGGGGGTCCTACAATGAGCAGTTCTTC
>TRBJ2-3|.|few|TRBV4-3
CASSQDIGGTQYF
TGCGCCAGCAGCCAAGATATCGGGGGTACGCAGTATTTT
>TRBJ2-1|.|few|TRBV27
CASSRGQNSYNEQFF
TGTGCCAGCAGCCGCGGACAGAACTCCTACAATGAGCAGTTCTTC
>TRBJ2-1|.|many|TRBV27
CASSSNYNEQFF
TGTGCCAGCAGTTCGAACTACAATGAGCAGTTCTTC
>TRBJ2-5|.|few|TRBV4-2
CASSQDAVGETQYF
TGTGCCAGCAGCCAAGATGCGGTCGGAGAGACCCAGTACTTC
>TRBJ2-3|TRBD1|few|TRBV20-1
CSARDPRQGTDTQYF
TGCAGTGCTAGAGATCCGAGACAGGGGACAGATACGCAGTATTTT
>TRBJ2-7|.|many|TRBV7-3
CASSLTGTAKVYEQYF
TGTGCCAGCAGCTTGACCGGGACTGCTAAAGTCTACGAGCAGTACTTC
>TRBJ1-2|.|.|TRBV27
CASSLSWQGLPSGYTF
TGTGCCAGCAGTTTATCGTGGCAGGGCCTGCCCTCTGGCTACACCTTC
>TRBJ2-7|TRBD2|.|TRBV15
CATSNIIAGTHYEQYF
TGTGCCACCAGCAATATCATAGCGGGAACCCACTACGAGCAGTACTTC
>TRBJ2-1|.|.|TRBV7-2
CASSLRTTGTYNEQFF
TGTGCCAGCAGCTTACGCACCACCGGAACCTACAATGAGCAGTTCTTC
>TRBJ1-2|TRBD1|.|TRBV7-9
CASSPNPYRGNYGYTF
TGTGCCAGCAGCCCCAACCCCTACAGGGGAAACTATGGCTACACCTTC
>TRBJ2-1|TRBD2|.|TRBV20-1
CSARDLTRLAGDEQFF
TGCAGTGCTAGAGATCTAACCCGACTAGCGGGAGACGAGCAGTTCTTC